One T cell receptor beta chain is described in this entry. No antigen is known for it. Being one base from a much bigger clone, this may be a read error. This record belongs to a study of post-analysis software for immune sequencing data. General observations from the study: Significantly lower normalized Chao1 diversity was seen in multiple sclerosis patients than in controls. Strong co-clustering by F measure linked samples that shared a preparation batch. When patients were compared with controls, four to six TRBV segments were more frequent, TRBV5-6, TRBV5-1 and TRBV20-1 among them.

Germline assignment: CDR1 DFQATT and CDR2 SNEGSKA (reference sequence). J lost 8 bases, V lost 5 bases, and 9 bases had no gene match. The CDR3 contains 14 residues. Unique molecular identifiers were present in the TCR beta cDNA libraries. Out of roughly 0.85 to 10 million T cells, some 500,000 cDNA molecules were generated. TCRdb recomputed calls from the PCR reads with MiXCR, one row per CDR3 protein. The data hold about 260,000 distinct CDR3 sequences, with 36% observed a single time. This TCR was sampled from a girl aged 5-17 years with multiple sclerosis. The chain joins TRBV20-1 to TRBJ2-1; TRBD2 matches at 10 bases. The material sequenced was blood. The CDR3 protein is CSAESGRAVDEQFF. CDR3 nucleotide sequence: TGCAGTGCTGAAAGCGGGAGGGCCGTCGATGAGCAGTTCTTC.